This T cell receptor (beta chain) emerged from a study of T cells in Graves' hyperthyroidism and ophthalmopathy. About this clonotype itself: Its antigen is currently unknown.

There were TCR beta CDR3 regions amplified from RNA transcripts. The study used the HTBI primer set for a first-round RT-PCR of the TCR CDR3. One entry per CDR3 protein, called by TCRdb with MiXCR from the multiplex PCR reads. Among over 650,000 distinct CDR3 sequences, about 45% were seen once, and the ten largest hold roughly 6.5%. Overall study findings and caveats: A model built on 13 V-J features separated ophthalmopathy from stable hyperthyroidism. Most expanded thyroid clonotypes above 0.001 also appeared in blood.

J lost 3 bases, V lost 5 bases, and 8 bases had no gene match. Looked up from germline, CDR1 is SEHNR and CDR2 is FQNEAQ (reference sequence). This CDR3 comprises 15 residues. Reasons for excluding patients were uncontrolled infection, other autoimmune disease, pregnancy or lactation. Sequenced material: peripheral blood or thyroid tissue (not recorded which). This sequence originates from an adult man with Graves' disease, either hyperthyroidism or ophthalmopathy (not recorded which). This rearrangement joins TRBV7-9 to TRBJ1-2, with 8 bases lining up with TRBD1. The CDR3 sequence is CASSKGQEIYYGYTF. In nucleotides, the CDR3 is TGTGCCAGCAGCAAGGGACAGGAGATATACTATGGCTACACCTTC. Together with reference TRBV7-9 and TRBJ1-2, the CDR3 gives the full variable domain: DTGVSQNPRHKITKRGQNVTFRCDPISEHNRLYWYRQTLGQGPEFLTYFQNEAQLEKSRLLSDRFSAERPKGSFSTLEIQRTEQGDSAMYLCASSKGQEIYYGYTFGSGTRLTVV.